Each of the 14 T cell receptor beta chains below was sequenced from the same sample in a study of T cell responses to AZD1222 COVID-19 vaccine. Some clones are missing from TCRdb's copy, which holds only in-frame ones; the method was immunoSEQ multiplex PCR. This table holds 110,000 or so clones, around 89% found once. Sequenced here: peripheral blood, sampled 28 days after the second AZD1222 dose. All receptors come from an adult who received the AZD1222 COVID-19 vaccine.

J is TRBJ2-1 and V is TRBV7-8; 9 positions agree with TRBD2. Germline V CDR1 and CDR2: SGHVS, FQNEAQ. Unmatched junction bases numbered 8, after V lost 5 bases and J lost 6 bases. This CDR3 comprises 15 residues. CDR3 amino acids: CASSATSGPLNEQFF. In DNA, the CDR3 is TGTGCCAGCAGCGCAACTAGCGGGCCTCTCAATGAGCAGTTCTTC.

The chain couples TRBV19 to TRBJ1-3; possibly TRBD1 for D (5 bases). Trimming stripped 7 bases from V and 2 bases from J, with 15 bases between. From germline, CDR1 is LNHDA and CDR2 SQIVND (reference sequence). The CDR3 covers 15 residues. This CDR3 reads CASMYPGTAGNTIYF. In nucleotides, the CDR3 is TGTGCCAGTATGTATCCAGGGACGGCTGGAAACACCATATATTTT.

This clone appeared a single time. This chain connects TRBV6-2 or TRBV6-3 to TRBJ2-7, with a weak D call TRBD2 (5 bases). Germline assignment: CDR1 MNHEY and CDR2 SVGEGT. CDR3 length: 12 residues. Trimming pared 4 bases from V and 4 bases from J, leaving 8 bases between. The CDR3 spells CASSFGGYEQYF. In nucleotides, the CDR3 is TGTGCCAGCAGTTTCGGAGGTTACGAGCAGTACTTC.

The V and J genes are TRBV27 and TRBJ2-7; weak D call: TRBD2 (5 bases). This CDR3 has 17 residues. Germline V CDR1 and CDR2: MNHEY, SMNVEV (reference sequence). Trimming took 4 bases from V and 8 from J, leaving 27 bases between them. CDR3 sequence reads: CASSSHYGAADDEKQYF. CDR3 nucleotides: TGTGCCAGCAGTTCTCACTACGGCGCAGCGGACGACGAGAAGCAGTACTTC.

This clone was observed a single time. CDR3 amino acids: CSGGTANTEAFF. The CDR3 nucleotides read TGCAGCGGTGGGACAGCGAACACTGAAGCTTTCTTT. The chain employs TRBV29-1 and TRBJ1-1; the match to TRBD1 covers 7 bases. Germline V CDR1 and CDR2: SQVTM, ANQGSEA. The CDR3 totals 12 residues. Unmatched junction bases numbered 3, after V lost 7 bases and J lost 1 base.

V gene TRBV30 combines with J gene TRBJ1-2; D ambiguous. CDR1 is GTSNPN, CDR2 SVGIG, per germline (reference sequence). This CDR3 contains 14 residues. V lost 7 bases and J lost 0, with 15 bases in between. The CDR3 coding sequence is TGTGCCTTATCTTCTCTGGTATCTAACTATGGCTACACCTTC. Protein: CALSSLVSNYGYTF.

This chain uses TRBV6-5 with TRBJ1-4, with D maybe TRBD1 (5 bases). The ends were cut back, 5 bases at V and 8 bases at J, with 15 bases in the middle. The CDR3 loop spans 14 amino acids. Germline V gives CDR1 MNHEY, CDR2 SVGAGI. The CDR3 here is CASSLRAVGEKLFF. The CDR3 DNA sequence: TGTGCCAGCAGTCTCAGGGCAGTTGGGGAAAAACTGTTTTTT.

The chain recombines TRBV28 with TRBJ2-5; D possibly corresponds to TRBD1 (5 bases). Per germline, CDR1 MDHEN and CDR2 SYDVKM. V was clipped by 5 bases and J by 5 bases, with 18 bases between them. The CDR3 runs to 15 residues. In DNA form, the CDR3 reads TGTGCCAGCAGTCATAGGGGCGTGGCTTCTGAGACCCAGTACTTC. Protein sequence: CASSHRGVASETQYF.

The chain joins TRBV4-1 to TRBJ1-6; no clear D. Germline V gene sequence: CDR1 MGHRA, CDR2 YSYEKL. The CDR3 length is 14 residues. Trimming took off 6 bases at V and 6 bases at J, with 12 bases between the two ends. The CDR3 is CASRDPYRNSPLHF. The CDR3, as DNA: TGCGCCAGCAGAGATCCCTATCGTAATTCACCCCTCCACTTT.

This clone was recorded once. The chain joins TRBV7-3 to TRBJ2-3; TRBD1 aligns across 11 bases. Germline trimming cut 5 bases from V and 0 bases from J; bases unmatched to any gene: 4. This CDR3 is built from 16 residues. The germline gives CDR1 SGHTA, CDR2 FQGTGA. CDR3 DNA sequence: TGTGCCAGCAGCCCCGGGACAGGGGGAAGCACAGATACGCAGTATTTT. It codes for CASSPGTGGSTDTQYF.

V usage is TRBV2 and J usage is TRBJ2-7; D is possibly TRBD2 (5 bases). This CDR3 spans 15 amino acids. V was cut by 7 bases and J by 1 base, with 17 bases left in between. Germline V gene sequence: CDR1 SNHLY, CDR2 FYNNEI. Here the CDR3 reads CASKKGEINSYEQYF. CDR3 nucleotide sequence: TGTGCCAGCAAAAAGGGAGAGATCAATTCCTACGAGCAGTACTTC.

This chain uses TRBV11-2 with TRBJ2-7, with TRBD2 matching over 8 bases. CDR1 and CDR2 from the germline V gene are SGHAT and FQNNGV. CDR3 length: 16 amino acids. V lost 0 bases, J lost 2 bases, and 6 bases stayed unmatched. The CDR3 DNA reads TGTGCCAGCAGCTTAGATCCAGCGGGAGCCCCCTACGAGCAGTACTTC. This encodes CASSLDPAGAPYEQYF.

J is TRBJ1-4 and V is TRBV5-5, with TRBD1 matching 9 bases. Germline loops: CDR1 SGHKS, CDR2 YYEKEE (reference sequence). Unmatched junction bases numbered 0, after V lost 0 bases and J lost 0 bases. The CDR3 loop spans 16 amino acids. The CDR3 nucleotides are TGTGCCAGCAGCTTGGGACAGGGGGCAACTAATGAAAAACTGTTTTTT. Protein sequence: CASSLGQGATNEKLFF.

The chain combines TRBV6-5 with TRBJ1-2, with 7 bases identical to TRBD1. Germline CDR1 is MNHEY and CDR2 is SVGAGI. V trimming: 0 bases; J trimming: 3 bases; junction bases outside the gene matches: 4. The CDR3 is 15 residues long. CDR3 coding DNA: TGTGCCAGCAGTTACTCGCCTGGACAGGACTATGGCTACACCTTC. This codes for CASSYSPGQDYGYTF.